This T cell receptor beta chain was recovered during a study of blood T cell repertoires in COVID-19 (dated by TCRdb to the early 2020s). Concerning the study at large: Collaborator samples came from the United States, Italy and Spain and covered acute and convalescent phases of COVID-19. Where available, HLA class I and class II types were obtained from metadata supplied by the sample provider rather than from assay-based typing. Nearly every sample came with metadata listing a de-identified subject ID, COVID-19 status, age in years and sex. The material from the prospective study consisted of cDNA or gDNA derived from T cells, B-cell-depleted T cells, or PBMCs. The repertoires were released in a freely available public database intended as a resource for research on the immune response to SARS-CoV-2. The samples were drawn from the first 160 participants of the ongoing ImmuneRACE study and from over a thousand subjects provided by 6 global collaborators. Deeply sampled blood TCRbeta repertoires from subjects exposed to, actively infected with, or recovered from COVID-19 were included in the dataset.

V and J lose 3 bases and 2 bases, and a span of 10 bases separates them. The germline V gene sets CDR1 to SGHTA and CDR2 to FQGNSA. The cysteine opens and the phenylalanine closes a CDR3 of 14 amino acids. CDR3 DNA only is kept here, 42 bases in frame from base 1. As concerns this clone: No cognate antigen has been identified for it. There are no base qualities to consult, and no much larger clone falls within one base.

What the work shows at the level of the full study, not this receptor alone: How much clinical and demographic metadata was included differed by source and by participant, and the metadata was provided uncurated.

Collaborating institutions collected whole blood in K2EDTA tubes following their own protocols. For TCRbeta analysis, collaborators shipped samples as frozen whole blood, isolated PBMCs, or DNA extracted from either of those sample types. TCRbeta CDR3 regions were amplified from genomic DNA using the immunoSEQ Assay, a bias-controlled multiplex PCR. The authors processed their data as follows. The number of nucleated cells in each sample was estimated from the amplification of reference gene primers within the assay. To quantify the absolute abundance of each unique TCRbeta CDR3 rearrangement, sequence reads were collapsed and filtered. Productive Simpson clonality was computed per sample as the square root of Simpson's diversity index over productive rearrangements. The source is immuneACCESS, and TCRdb retained only in-frame sequences with V and J called. Part of the clones is not carried over; for the studies checked, unresolved V genes explain less than half of this, and the remainder is unexplained. V, J and clone size reflect that table, while D and trimming were determined from the DNA. The sample data list about 44,000 clones, and roughly 90% of these were observed just once. Of the sample, approximately 23% is held by the ten largest clones.

The sample taken for sequencing was peripheral blood. The TCR comes from a woman aged 80 or over in a cohort sampled during active or convalescent COVID-19. This chain is built from TRBV7-2 and TRBJ1-2; matching of 5 bases hints at TRBD1 as the D gene. Here is the DNA: TGTGCCAGCAGCTTTGCGACAGTGAACTATGGCTACACCTTC. This is translated as CASSFATVNYGYTF. The full variable domain, completed from the reference TRBV7-2 and TRBJ1-2 proteins outside the CDR3, reads GAGVSQSPSNKVTEKGKDVELRCDPISGHTALYWYRQSLGQGLEFLIYFQGNSAPDKSGLPSDRFSAERTGGSVSTLTIQRTQQEDSAVYLCASSFATVNYGYTFGSGTRLTVV.